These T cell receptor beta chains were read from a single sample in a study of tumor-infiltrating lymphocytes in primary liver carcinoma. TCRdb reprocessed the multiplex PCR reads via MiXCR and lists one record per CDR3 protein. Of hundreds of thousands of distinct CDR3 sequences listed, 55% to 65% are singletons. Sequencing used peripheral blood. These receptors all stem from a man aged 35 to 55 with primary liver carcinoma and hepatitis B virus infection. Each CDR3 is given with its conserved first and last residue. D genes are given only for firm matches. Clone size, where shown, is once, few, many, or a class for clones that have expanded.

CDR3 DNA: TGTGCCAGCAGCCCCCGACAGGTCGCAGAGACCCAGTACTTC; CDR3 protein: CASSPRQVAETQYF; V gene: TRBV14; D gene: -; J gene: TRBJ2-5; clone size: many
CDR3 DNA: TGCGCCAGCAGTTTGGCGCGGGCGGGAGGGTCAGATACGCAGTATTTT; CDR3 protein: CASSLARAGGSDTQYF; V gene: TRBV5-1; D gene: TRBD2; J gene: TRBJ2-3; clone size: -
CDR3 DNA: TGCAGCGTCGTCAGAGGGGGGGTGAACATTGAAGTTTTCTTT; CDR3 protein: CSVVRGGVNIEVFF; V gene: TRBV29-1; D gene: -; J gene: TRBJ1-1; clone size: -
CDR3 DNA: TGTGCCAGCAGCTCGCAGGGTACCTCTGGAAACACCATATATTTT; CDR3 protein: CASSSQGTSGNTIYF; V gene: TRBV11-2; D gene: -; J gene: TRBJ1-3; clone size: many
CDR3 DNA: TGTGCTAGCAGATTTACGTCCGAGGGGGAGCTGTTTTTT; CDR3 protein: CASRFTSEGELFF; V gene: TRBV6-6; D gene: -; J gene: TRBJ2-2; clone size: -
CDR3 DNA: TGTGCCAGCAATCTAGGACTAGCGGGAGGGCCATGGGAGACCCAGTACTTC; CDR3 protein: CASNLGLAGGPWETQYF; V gene: TRBV12-3/TRBV12-4; D gene: TRBD2; J gene: TRBJ2-5; clone size: -
CDR3 DNA: TGTGCCAGCAGTTACGACAGGTCTGCCTACGAGCAGTACTTC; CDR3 protein: CASSYDRSAYEQYF; V gene: TRBV6-2/TRBV6-3; D gene: -; J gene: TRBJ2-7; clone size: many
CDR3 DNA: TGTACCAGCAGTTTAACAGAGAACTATGGCTACACCTTC; CDR3 protein: CTSSLTENYGYTF; V gene: TRBV12-3/TRBV12-4; D gene: -; J gene: TRBJ1-2; clone size: once
CDR3 DNA: TGTGCCTGCAGTGAAAGACTAGCAGCCTTCAATGAGCAGTTCTTC; CDR3 protein: CACSERLAAFNEQFF; V gene: TRBV6-1; D gene: TRBD2; J gene: TRBJ2-1; clone size: -
CDR3 DNA: TGTGCCAGCAGAGGCGTCTCTTCGGCAGATACGCAGTATTTT; CDR3 protein: CASRGVSSADTQYF; V gene: TRBV7-3; D gene: -; J gene: TRBJ2-3; clone size: -
CDR3 DNA: TGTGCCAGCATAGAGGGACAGGTTCCTTCTGGGGCCAACGTCCTGACTTTC; CDR3 protein: CASIEGQVPSGANVLTF; V gene: TRBV28; D gene: TRBD1; J gene: TRBJ2-6; clone size: few
CDR3 DNA: TGTGCCAGCAGTGCTTCGTGGGGGCATGAGCAGTTCTTC; CDR3 protein: CASSASWGHEQFF; V gene: TRBV2; D gene: -; J gene: TRBJ2-1; clone size: few
CDR3 DNA: TGTGCCAGCAGCCCCAGAATGGGGGGTTCGAATGAGCAGTTCTTC; CDR3 protein: CASSPRMGGSNEQFF; V gene: TRBV5-6; D gene: -; J gene: TRBJ2-1; clone size: -
CDR3 DNA: TGTGCCAGCAGCCGGCGGGGGGGGAACACTGAAGCTTTCTTT; CDR3 protein: CASSRRGGNTEAFF; V gene: TRBV5-5; D gene: -; J gene: TRBJ1-1; clone size: many
CDR3 DNA: TGTGCCAGTAGTATCCAGGACAATCGGTTCTTC; CDR3 protein: CASSIQDNRFF; V gene: TRBV19; D gene: -; J gene: TRBJ2-1; clone size: -
CDR3 DNA: TGTGCCAGCGGACAGGGGAGCTCCTACAATGAGCAGTTCTTC; CDR3 protein: CASGQGSSYNEQFF; V gene: TRBV5-4; D gene: TRBD1; J gene: TRBJ2-1; clone size: few
CDR3 DNA: TGTGGCAGCAGCCGGACAGAAAATAATCAGCCCCAGCATTTT; CDR3 protein: CGSSRTENNQPQHF; V gene: TRBV6-5; D gene: -; J gene: TRBJ1-5; clone size: -
CDR3 DNA: TGCAGCGTCCTCAACACGACGGACAATGAGCAGTTCTTC; CDR3 protein: CSVLNTTDNEQFF; V gene: TRBV29-1; D gene: -; J gene: TRBJ2-1; clone size: many
CDR3 DNA: TGCAGTCCCGGCGGGAGGGCCCCAGATACGCAGTATTTT; CDR3 protein: CSPGGRAPDTQYF; V gene: TRBV20-1; D gene: TRBD2; J gene: TRBJ2-3; clone size: -
CDR3 DNA: TGTGCCAGCAGAGCCGGGACTAGTCAAGTCAGGGAGTTGTTTTTT; CDR3 protein: CASRAGTSQVRELFF; V gene: TRBV12-3/TRBV12-4; D gene: TRBD2; J gene: TRBJ2-2; clone size: -
CDR3 DNA: TGTGCCAGCAGTTACATCGCTAGCGGGAGGGCCGAGCAGTTCTTC; CDR3 protein: CASSYIASGRAEQFF; V gene: TRBV6-5; D gene: TRBD2; J gene: TRBJ2-1; clone size: -
CDR3 DNA: TGCGCCAGCAGCCAGCCGACAGATAGTCAAGGGACCCAGTACTTC; CDR3 protein: CASSQPTDSQGTQYF; V gene: TRBV4-3; D gene: -; J gene: TRBJ2-5; clone size: once
CDR3 DNA: TGTGCCAGCAGTGAGAATAGCGAGTTCAATGAGCAGTTCTTC; CDR3 protein: CASSENSEFNEQFF; V gene: TRBV6-1; D gene: -; J gene: TRBJ2-1; clone size: many
CDR3 DNA: TGCGCCAGCGGCTTGGGACAGGGGGACGAGCAGTACTTC; CDR3 protein: CASGLGQGDEQYF; V gene: TRBV5-1; D gene: TRBD1; J gene: TRBJ2-7; clone size: -
CDR3 DNA: TGTGCCAGCAGCTTAGACGGAGAGCAGTACTTC; CDR3 protein: CASSLDGEQYF; V gene: TRBV7-8; D gene: -; J gene: TRBJ2-7; clone size: few
CDR3 DNA: TGTGCCAGCAGTTACTCGAGAGGGGCAAGCTCCTACAATGAGCAGTTCTTC; CDR3 protein: CASSYSRGASSYNEQFF; V gene: TRBV6-5; D gene: -; J gene: TRBJ2-1; clone size: many
CDR3 DNA: TGTGCCAGCAGTTTCCCGACAGGGGGCTCTGAAGCTTTCTTT; CDR3 protein: CASSFPTGGSEAFF; V gene: TRBV28; D gene: TRBD1; J gene: TRBJ1-1; clone size: -
CDR3 DNA: TGTGCCAGCAGTGTCACGGTGGACGAGCAGTACTTC; CDR3 protein: CASSVTVDEQYF; V gene: TRBV12-3/TRBV12-4; D gene: -; J gene: TRBJ2-7; clone size: -
CDR3 DNA: TGTGCCAGCAGTGATATCAGAGGACAGAGAACAGATACGCAGTATTTT; CDR3 protein: CASSDIRGQRTDTQYF; V gene: TRBV6-1; D gene: -; J gene: TRBJ2-3; clone size: -
CDR3 DNA: TGCGCCAGCAGCCAAGGAGGGACAGCCTACAATGAGCAGCTCTTC; CDR3 protein: CASSQGGTAYNEQLF; V gene: TRBV4-1; D gene: TRBD1; J gene: TRBJ2-1; clone size: -
CDR3 DNA: TGTGCCAGCAGTTACTCGCACGGGGGTGGCTACACCTTC; CDR3 protein: CASSYSHGGGYTF; V gene: TRBV6-5; D gene: -; J gene: TRBJ1-2; clone size: many
CDR3 DNA: TGTGCCAGCAGCTTACAGGGGGCCGGGACAAACGTCCTGACTTTC; CDR3 protein: CASSLQGAGTNVLTF; V gene: TRBV11-2; D gene: TRBD1; J gene: TRBJ2-6; clone size: -
CDR3 DNA: TGTGCCATCAGTGATCCCAGGACAGCGGTTGGGTATGGCTACACCTTC; CDR3 protein: CAISDPRTAVGYGYTF; V gene: TRBV10-3; D gene: -; J gene: TRBJ1-2; clone size: many
CDR3 DNA: TGTGCCTGGAGTGGTAGCGGGAGGGCCGAAGGGTTCTTC; CDR3 protein: CAWSGSGRAEGFF; V gene: TRBV30; D gene: TRBD2; J gene: TRBJ2-1; clone size: -
CDR3 DNA: TGTGCCAGCAGCTCGGACAGGGTCGATAGGGACATTCAGTACTTC; CDR3 protein: CASSSDRVDRDIQYF; V gene: TRBV11-1; D gene: TRBD1; J gene: TRBJ2-4; clone size: many
CDR3 DNA: TGTGCCAGCAGCTCCCTGGGGGGCGCTTACGAGCAGTACTTC; CDR3 protein: CASSSLGGAYEQYF; V gene: TRBV5-6; D gene: -; J gene: TRBJ2-7; clone size: few
CDR3 DNA: TGTGCCTGGAGTAAAACTAGCGGCTCTAGCACAGATATGCAGTATTTT; CDR3 protein: CAWSKTSGSSTDMQYF; V gene: TRBV30; D gene: TRBD2; J gene: TRBJ2-3; clone size: -
CDR3 DNA: TGTGCCAGTGTGGCCGGTACGCAGTATTTT; CDR3 protein: CASVAGTQYF; V gene: TRBV12-3/TRBV12-4; D gene: -; J gene: TRBJ2-3; clone size: -
CDR3 DNA: TGTGCCAGCAGTGACTATGCTAGGTCCTACGAGCAGTACTTC; CDR3 protein: CASSDYARSYEQYF; V gene: TRBV6-1; D gene: -; J gene: TRBJ2-7; clone size: many
CDR3 DNA: TGTGCCAGCAGTAACTCGATTGGTGAGACCCAGTACTTC; CDR3 protein: CASSNSIGETQYF; V gene: TRBV6-5; D gene: -; J gene: TRBJ2-5; clone size: -
CDR3 DNA: TGTGCCAGCAGCTTAGACCCCCAGTCCTACGAGCAGTACTTC; CDR3 protein: CASSLDPQSYEQYF; V gene: TRBV11-2; D gene: -; J gene: TRBJ2-7; clone size: many
CDR3 DNA: TGTGCCAGCAGCTTAAATCAGGGGAGGAGCGGGAGGTCCGTTGAGCAGTTCTTC; CDR3 protein: CASSLNQGRSGRSVEQFF; V gene: TRBV7-9; D gene: TRBD2; J gene: TRBJ2-1; clone size: -
CDR3 DNA: TGTGCCCGTATTAGGGGATCGGGCGAGCAGTACTTC; CDR3 protein: CARIRGSGEQYF; V gene: TRBV7-8; D gene: -; J gene: TRBJ2-7; clone size: few
CDR3 DNA: TGCACCAGCAGCGCCGGGACCGGGCCCTGGAGCTACACCTTC; CDR3 protein: CTSSAGTGPWSYTF; V gene: TRBV5-1; D gene: -; J gene: TRBJ1-2; clone size: -
CDR3 DNA: TGTGCCAGCAGTCCCCAACACGTACGGCGGGATTACAATGAGCAGTTCTTC; CDR3 protein: CASSPQHVRRDYNEQFF; V gene: TRBV28; D gene: -; J gene: TRBJ2-1; clone size: few
CDR3 DNA: TGCGCCAGCAGCTCGAACCTAGCCCCAGATACGCAGTATTTC; CDR3 protein: CASSSNLAPDTQYF; V gene: TRBV5-1; D gene: -; J gene: TRBJ2-3; clone size: -
CDR3 DNA: TGTGCCAGCAGTTCCTCCTCAGGGTCGAGCACAGATACGCAGTATTTT; CDR3 protein: CASSSSSGSSTDTQYF; V gene: TRBV28; D gene: -; J gene: TRBJ2-3; clone size: -
CDR3 DNA: TGCGCCAGCAGCACCGGACTGCAGGGCGCCTACGAGCAGTACTTC; CDR3 protein: CASSTGLQGAYEQYF; V gene: TRBV5-1; D gene: -; J gene: TRBJ2-7; clone size: -
CDR3 DNA: TGTGCCAGCAGCTCCCGTTACGAGCAGTACTTC; CDR3 protein: CASSSRYEQYF; V gene: TRBV5-4; D gene: -; J gene: TRBJ2-7; clone size: -
CDR3 DNA: TGTGCCAGCAGCTTGGGAACAGGGCAAGCTTTCTTT; CDR3 protein: CASSLGTGQAFF; V gene: TRBV7-8; D gene: -; J gene: TRBJ1-1; clone size: few
CDR3 DNA: TGTGCCAGCAACATAGCCCTGACAGTTAACTATGGCTACACCTTC; CDR3 protein: CASNIALTVNYGYTF; V gene: TRBV11-2; D gene: -; J gene: TRBJ1-2; clone size: -
CDR3 DNA: TGTGCCAGCAGCCCACAGGGGGGCGGGGCCAACGTCCTGACTTTC; CDR3 protein: CASSPQGGGANVLTF; V gene: TRBV12-3/TRBV12-4; D gene: TRBD1; J gene: TRBJ2-6; clone size: -
CDR3 DNA: TGTACCAGCACCCTTGACCTGGGGGGGAGACTTAACACTGAAGCTTTCTTT; CDR3 protein: CTSTLDLGGRLNTEAFF; V gene: TRBV12-3/TRBV12-4; D gene: -; J gene: TRBJ1-1; clone size: -
CDR3 DNA: TGTGCCAGCAGCTTTCCTTTGTCCTACGAGCAGTACTTC; CDR3 protein: CASSFPLSYEQYF; V gene: TRBV5-4; D gene: -; J gene: TRBJ2-7; clone size: -
CDR3 DNA: TGTGCCAGCAGTTCCGGACCGGATTCACCCCTCCACTTT; CDR3 protein: CASSSGPDSPLHF; V gene: TRBV28; D gene: -; J gene: TRBJ1-6; clone size: -
CDR3 DNA: TGTGCCAGCAGATTCCGGATTGAGCAGTTCTTC; CDR3 protein: CASRFRIEQFF; V gene: TRBV6-2/TRBV6-3; D gene: -; J gene: TRBJ2-1; clone size: many
CDR3 DNA: TGCAGCGTAGCCGGGACAGGGAGAGAGACCCAGTACTTC; CDR3 protein: CSVAGTGRETQYF; V gene: TRBV29-1; D gene: TRBD1; J gene: TRBJ2-5; clone size: many